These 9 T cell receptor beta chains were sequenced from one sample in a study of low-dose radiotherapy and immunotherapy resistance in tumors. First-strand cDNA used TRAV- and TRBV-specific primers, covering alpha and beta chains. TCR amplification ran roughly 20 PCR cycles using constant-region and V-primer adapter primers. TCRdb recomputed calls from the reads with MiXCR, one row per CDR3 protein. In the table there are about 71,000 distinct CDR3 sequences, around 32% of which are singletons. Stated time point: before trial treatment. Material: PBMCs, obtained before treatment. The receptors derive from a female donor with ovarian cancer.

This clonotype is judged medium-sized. CDR3 sequence reads: CASSSPGMNTEAFF. The CDR3 bases are TGTGCCAGCAGTTCGCCGGGCATGAACACTGAAGCTTTCTTT. The chain employs TRBV26 and TRBJ1-1; the listed D gene, TRBD1, was not tested against the DNA. TRBV26 is a documented pseudogene. This CDR3 is built from 14 residues.

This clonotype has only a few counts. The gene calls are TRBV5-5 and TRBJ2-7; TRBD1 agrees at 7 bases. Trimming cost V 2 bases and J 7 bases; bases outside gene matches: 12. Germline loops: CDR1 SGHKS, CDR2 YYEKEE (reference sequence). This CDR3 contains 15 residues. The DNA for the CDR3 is TGTGCCAGCAGCTTCCACGGACAGGTGGATTTGGAGCAGTACTTC. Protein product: CASSFHGQVDLEQYF.

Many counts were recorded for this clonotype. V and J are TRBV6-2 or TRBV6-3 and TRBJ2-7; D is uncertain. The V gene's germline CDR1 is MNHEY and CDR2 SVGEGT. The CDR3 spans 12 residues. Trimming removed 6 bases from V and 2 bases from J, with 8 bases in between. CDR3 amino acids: CASRDGPYEQYF. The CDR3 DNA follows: TGTGCCAGCAGGGACGGACCCTACGAGCAGTACTTC.

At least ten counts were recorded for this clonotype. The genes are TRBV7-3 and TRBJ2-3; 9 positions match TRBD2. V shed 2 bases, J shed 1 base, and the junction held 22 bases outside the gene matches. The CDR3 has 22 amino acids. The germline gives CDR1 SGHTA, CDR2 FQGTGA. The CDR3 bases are TGTGCCAGCAGCTTACTCGCGGGAGGGCCCGGTTTAGCCGGTCGGGGCACAGATACGCAGTATTTT. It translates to CASSLLAGGPGLAGRGTDTQYF. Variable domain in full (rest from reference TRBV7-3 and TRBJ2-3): GAGVSQTPSNKVTEKGKYVELRCDPISGHTALYWYRQSLGQGPEFLIYFQGTGAADDSGLPNDRFFAVRPEGSVSTLKIQRTERGDSAVYLCASSLLAGGPGLAGRGTDTQYFGPGTRLTVL.

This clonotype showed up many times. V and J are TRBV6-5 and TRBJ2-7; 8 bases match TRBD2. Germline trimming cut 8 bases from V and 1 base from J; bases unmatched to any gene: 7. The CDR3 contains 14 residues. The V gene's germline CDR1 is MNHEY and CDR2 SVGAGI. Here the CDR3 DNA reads TGTGCCAGCGCGGGGGGTGGTGGGTCCTACGAGCAGTACTTC. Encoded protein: CASAGGGGSYEQYF.

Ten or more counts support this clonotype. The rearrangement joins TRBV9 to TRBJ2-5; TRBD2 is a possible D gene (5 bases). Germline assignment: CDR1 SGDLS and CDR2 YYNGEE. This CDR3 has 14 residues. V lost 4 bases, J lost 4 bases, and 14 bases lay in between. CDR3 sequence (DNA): TGTGCCAGCAGCCCCCGGAGCGGAGCAGAGACCCAGTACTTC. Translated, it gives CASSPRSGAETQYF.

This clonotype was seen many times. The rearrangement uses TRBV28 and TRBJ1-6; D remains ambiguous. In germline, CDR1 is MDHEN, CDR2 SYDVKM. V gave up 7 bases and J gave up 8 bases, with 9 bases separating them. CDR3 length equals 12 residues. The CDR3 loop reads CASNWVDSPLHF. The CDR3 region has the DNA TGTGCCAGCAACTGGGTCGATTCACCCCTCCACTTT.

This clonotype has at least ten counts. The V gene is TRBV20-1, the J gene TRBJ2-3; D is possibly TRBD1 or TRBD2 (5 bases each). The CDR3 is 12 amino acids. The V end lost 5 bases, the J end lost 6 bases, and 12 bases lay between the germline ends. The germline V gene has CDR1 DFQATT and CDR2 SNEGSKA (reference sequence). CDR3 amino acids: CSAAPGGDTQYF. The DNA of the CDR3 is TGCAGTGCTGCCCCTGGGGGTGATACGCAGTATTTT.

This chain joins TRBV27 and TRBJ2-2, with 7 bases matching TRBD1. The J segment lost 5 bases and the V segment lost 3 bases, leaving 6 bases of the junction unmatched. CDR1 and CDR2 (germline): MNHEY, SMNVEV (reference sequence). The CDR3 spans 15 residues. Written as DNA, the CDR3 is TGTGCCAGCAGTTTCTCCGGGACAGTTACCGGGGAGCTGTTTTTT. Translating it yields CASSFSGTVTGELFF.